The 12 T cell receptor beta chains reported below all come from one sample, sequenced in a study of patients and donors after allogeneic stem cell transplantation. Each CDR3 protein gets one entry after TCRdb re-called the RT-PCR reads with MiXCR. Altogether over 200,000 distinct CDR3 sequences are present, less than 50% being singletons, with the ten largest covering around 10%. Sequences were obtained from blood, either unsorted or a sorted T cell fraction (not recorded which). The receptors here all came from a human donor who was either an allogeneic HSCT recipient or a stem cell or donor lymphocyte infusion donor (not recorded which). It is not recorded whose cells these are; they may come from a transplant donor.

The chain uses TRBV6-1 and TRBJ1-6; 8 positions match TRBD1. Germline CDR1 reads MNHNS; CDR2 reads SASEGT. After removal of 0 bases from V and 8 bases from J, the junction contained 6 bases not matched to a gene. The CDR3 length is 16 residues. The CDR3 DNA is TGTGCCAGCAGTGAAGCGCTGGACAGGGATTATTCACCCCTCCACTTT. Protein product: CASSEALDRDYSPLHF.

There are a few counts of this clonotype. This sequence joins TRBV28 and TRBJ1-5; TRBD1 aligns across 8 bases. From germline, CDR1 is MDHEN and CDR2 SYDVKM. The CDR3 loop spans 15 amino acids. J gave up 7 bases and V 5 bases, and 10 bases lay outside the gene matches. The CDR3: CASSKPQGAGQPQHF. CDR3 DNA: TGTGCCAGCAGTAAACCTCAGGGGGCAGGCCAGCCCCAGCATTTT.

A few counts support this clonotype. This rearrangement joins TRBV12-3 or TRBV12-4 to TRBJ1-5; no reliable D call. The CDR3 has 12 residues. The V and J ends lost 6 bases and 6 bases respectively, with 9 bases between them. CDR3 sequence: CASRLAAQPQHF. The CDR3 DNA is TGTGCCAGCAGGTTGGCGGCTCAGCCCCAGCATTTT.

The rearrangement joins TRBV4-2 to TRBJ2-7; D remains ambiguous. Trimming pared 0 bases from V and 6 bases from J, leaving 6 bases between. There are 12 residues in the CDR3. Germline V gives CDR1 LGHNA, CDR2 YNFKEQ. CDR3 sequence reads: CASSQDLSEQYF. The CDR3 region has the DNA TGTGCCAGCAGCCAAGATCTGTCCGAGCAGTACTTC.

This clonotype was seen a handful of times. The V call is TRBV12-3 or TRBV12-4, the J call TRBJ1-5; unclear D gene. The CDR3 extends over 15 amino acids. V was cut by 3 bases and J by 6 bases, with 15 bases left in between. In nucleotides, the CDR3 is TGTGCCAGCAGTTTTCCCGGGATCGGGAGTCAGCCCCAGCATTTT. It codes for CASSFPGIGSQPQHF.

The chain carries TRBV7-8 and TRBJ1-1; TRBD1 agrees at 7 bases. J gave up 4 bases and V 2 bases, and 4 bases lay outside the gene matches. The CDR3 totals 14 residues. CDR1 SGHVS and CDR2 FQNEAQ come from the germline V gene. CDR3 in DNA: TGTGCCAGCAGCTTACGACAGGGACGCACTGAAGCTTTCTTT. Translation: CASSLRQGRTEAFF. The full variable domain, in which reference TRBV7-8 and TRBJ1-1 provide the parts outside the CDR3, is GAGVSQSPRYKVAKRGQDVALRCDPISGHVSLFWYQQALGQGPEFLTYFQNEAQLDKSGLPSDRFFAERPEGSVSTLKIQRTQQEDSAVYLCASSLRQGRTEAFFGQGTRLTVV.

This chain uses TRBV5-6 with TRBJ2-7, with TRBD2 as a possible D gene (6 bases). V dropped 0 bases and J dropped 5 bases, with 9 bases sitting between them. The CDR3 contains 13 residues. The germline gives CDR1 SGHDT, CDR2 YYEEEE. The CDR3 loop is CASSLGTNHEQYF. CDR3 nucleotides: TGTGCCAGCAGCTTGGGGACTAACCACGAGCAGTACTTC.

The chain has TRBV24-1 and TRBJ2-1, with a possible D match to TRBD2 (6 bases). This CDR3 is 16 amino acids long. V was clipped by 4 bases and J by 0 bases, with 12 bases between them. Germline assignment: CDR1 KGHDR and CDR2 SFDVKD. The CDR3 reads CATSELGGVSYNEQFF. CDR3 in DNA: TGTGCCACCAGTGAATTGGGCGGGGTCTCCTACAATGAGCAGTTCTTC.

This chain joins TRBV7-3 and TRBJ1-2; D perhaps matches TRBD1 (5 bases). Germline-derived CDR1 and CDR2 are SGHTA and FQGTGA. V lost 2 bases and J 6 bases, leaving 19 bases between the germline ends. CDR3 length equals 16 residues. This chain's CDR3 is CASSLGSPGPGDGYTF. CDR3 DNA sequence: TGTGCCAGCAGCTTAGGAAGCCCGGGGCCGGGGGATGGCTACACCTTC.

The CDR3 coding sequence is TGTGCCAGCAGCTTAAATCTGGGTGTTCAGCCCCAGCATTTT. It yields the protein CASSLNLGVQPQHF. The chain joins TRBV7-2 to TRBJ1-5; no definite D call. V lost 2 bases to trimming and J lost 6 bases, with 11 bases between them. The CDR3 runs 14 residues. Germline CDR1 reads SGHTA; CDR2 reads FQGNSA.

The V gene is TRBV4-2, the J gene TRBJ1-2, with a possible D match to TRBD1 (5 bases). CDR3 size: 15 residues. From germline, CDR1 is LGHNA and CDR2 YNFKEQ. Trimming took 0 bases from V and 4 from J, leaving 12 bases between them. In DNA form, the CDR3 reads TGTGCCAGCAGCCAAGAAAAGGGGCCTGGCTATGGCTACACCTTC. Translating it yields CASSQEKGPGYGYTF.

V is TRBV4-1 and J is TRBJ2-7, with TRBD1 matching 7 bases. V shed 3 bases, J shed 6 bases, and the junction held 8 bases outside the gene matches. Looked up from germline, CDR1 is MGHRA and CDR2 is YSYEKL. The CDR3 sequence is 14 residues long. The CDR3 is CASSHPGQTSEQYF. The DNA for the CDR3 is TGCGCCAGCAGCCACCCGGGACAGACCTCCGAGCAGTACTTC.